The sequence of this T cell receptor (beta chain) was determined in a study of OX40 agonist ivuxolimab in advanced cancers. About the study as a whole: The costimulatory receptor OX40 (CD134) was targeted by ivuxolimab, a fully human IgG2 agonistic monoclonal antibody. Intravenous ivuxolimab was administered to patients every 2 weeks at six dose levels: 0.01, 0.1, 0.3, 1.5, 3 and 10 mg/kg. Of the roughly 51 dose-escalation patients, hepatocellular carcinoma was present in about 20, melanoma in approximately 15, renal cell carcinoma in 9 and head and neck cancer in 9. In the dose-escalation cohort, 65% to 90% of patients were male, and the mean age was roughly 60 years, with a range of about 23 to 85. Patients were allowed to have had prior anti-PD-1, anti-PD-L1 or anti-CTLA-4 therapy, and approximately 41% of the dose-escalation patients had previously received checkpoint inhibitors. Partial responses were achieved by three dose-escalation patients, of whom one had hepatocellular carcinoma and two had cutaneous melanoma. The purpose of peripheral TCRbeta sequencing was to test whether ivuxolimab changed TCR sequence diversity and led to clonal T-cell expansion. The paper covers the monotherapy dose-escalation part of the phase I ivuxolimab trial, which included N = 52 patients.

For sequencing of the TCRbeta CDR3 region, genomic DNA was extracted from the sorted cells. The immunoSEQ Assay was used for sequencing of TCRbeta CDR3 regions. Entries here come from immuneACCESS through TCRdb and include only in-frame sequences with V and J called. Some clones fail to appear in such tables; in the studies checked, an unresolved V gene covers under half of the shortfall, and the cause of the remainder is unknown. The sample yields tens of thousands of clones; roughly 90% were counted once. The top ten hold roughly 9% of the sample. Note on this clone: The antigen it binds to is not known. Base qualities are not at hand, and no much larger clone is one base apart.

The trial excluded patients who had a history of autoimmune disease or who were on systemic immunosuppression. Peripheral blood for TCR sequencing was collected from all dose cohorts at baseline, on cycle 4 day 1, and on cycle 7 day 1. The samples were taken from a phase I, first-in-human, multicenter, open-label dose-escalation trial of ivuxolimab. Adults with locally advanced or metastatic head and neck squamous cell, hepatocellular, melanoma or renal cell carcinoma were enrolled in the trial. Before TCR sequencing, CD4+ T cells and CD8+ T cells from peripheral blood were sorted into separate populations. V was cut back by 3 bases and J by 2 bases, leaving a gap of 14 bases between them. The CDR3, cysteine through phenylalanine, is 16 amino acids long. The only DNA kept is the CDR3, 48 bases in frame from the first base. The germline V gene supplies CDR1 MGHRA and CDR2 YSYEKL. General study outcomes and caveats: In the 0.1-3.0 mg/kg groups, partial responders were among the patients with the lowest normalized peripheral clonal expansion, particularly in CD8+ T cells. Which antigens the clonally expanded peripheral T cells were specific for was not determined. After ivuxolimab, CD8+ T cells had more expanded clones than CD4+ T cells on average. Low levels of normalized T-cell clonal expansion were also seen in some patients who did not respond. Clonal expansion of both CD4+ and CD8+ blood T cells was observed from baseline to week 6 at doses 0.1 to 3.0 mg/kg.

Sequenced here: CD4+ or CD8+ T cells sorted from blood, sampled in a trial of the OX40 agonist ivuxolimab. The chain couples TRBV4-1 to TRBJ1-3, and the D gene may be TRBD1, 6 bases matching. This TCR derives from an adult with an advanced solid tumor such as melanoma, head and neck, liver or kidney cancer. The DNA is TGCGCCAGCAGCCACGCAACAGGGTTGGCTGGAAACACCATATATTTT. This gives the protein CASSHATGLAGNTIYF.